This T cell receptor beta chain was found in a study of vaccination and CD4 T cells after COVID-19. Study as a whole: The convalescents were made up of six males and four females, two of whom were Hispanic. The authors exposed cells to overlapping spike peptides derived from SARS-CoV-2, HCoV-NL63, HCoV-OC43 and HCoV-229E. The authors gave control cultures a CEFX pool, an HIV-1 Nef pool, or no peptide.

The treatment denotes: roughly 11-day PBMC culture with coronavirus spike peptide pools or control peptides (ViraFEST assay). In its sample, this clonotype was seen a few times. Antigen specificity is unknown. At the Johns Hopkins FTIC core, DNA taken from cultured CD4+ T cells was sequenced by way of the Oncomine TCR Beta short-read assay. TCRdb reanalysed the PCR reads using MiXCR and keeps one entry per CDR3 protein. Of about 20,000 distinct CDR3 sequences detected, around 40% appear once; the ten largest clones hold approximately 26%. Trimming left V 4 bases short and J 5 bases short, with 0 bases between. CDR3 size: 9 residues.

The sequencing used CD4+ T cells from blood, cultured in vitro, collected before SARS-CoV-2 vaccination. This receptor was obtained from a human donor who received a COVID-19 vaccine. The chain carries TRBV12-3 or TRBV12-4 and TRBJ2-7; no reliable D call. The CDR3 loop reads CASSYEQYF. The DNA of the CDR3 is TGTGCCAGCAGTTACGAGCAGTACTTC.